This record looks at one TCR beta chain sequence and its context. V was trimmed by 5 bases and J by 3 bases, leaving 17 bases between them. The germline V gene has CDR1 MDHEN and CDR2 SYDVKM. This CDR3 region has 15 residues. In TCRdb, the reads were re-called with MiXCR into one record per CDR3 protein. The repertoire holds roughly 300,000 distinct CDR3 sequences, with more than 8% as singletons. The entry originates in a study of T cell repertoires in cytomegalovirus infection. V usage is TRBV28 and J usage is TRBJ2-7, with D possibly matching TRBD1 (5 bases). What was sequenced was PBMCs. This sequence originates from a human donor in good health (CMV status not recorded). Some clones in this sample may be carry-over from other donors' samples. The CDR3 region is CASSPRAAVIYEQYF. The CDR3 coding sequence is TGTGCCAGCAGTCCCAGGGCGGCAGTTATCTACGAGCAGTACTTC.